This T cell receptor (beta chain) was documented in a study of cytomegalovirus exposure and HLA in healthy donors. General study findings and limits: In presence/absence analyses, roughly uniform sequencing depth across donors was assumed. Within a later analysis, the majority of CMV-associated TCR beta chains appeared HLA-restricted. A later analysis reportedly identified an Asian-associated ancestry cluster as carrying fewer N-insertions than the approximately 640-donor mean.

V lost 5 bases, J lost 8 bases, and 14 bases stayed unmatched. The CDR3 consists of 15 residues. Germline V gene data show CDR1 as SGHAT and CDR2 as FQNNGV. The PCR ran on 60 Vbeta and 13 Jbeta primers. Sequencing used immunoSEQ multiplex PCR; TCRdb keeps in-frame clones, though not all of them. The data contain 150,000 to 190,000 clones, roughly 84% of them seen just once; the ten biggest clones take up more than 2%. Concerning this clone: Its antigen remains unidentified.

Material for sequencing was PBMCs. V gene TRBV11-2 combines with J gene TRBJ1-2; 7 nucleotides align to TRBD1. The clonotype was recovered from a young woman in good health and CMV-seronegative. The chain's CDR3 is CASSLNYRGTRGYTF. The CDR3 nucleotides are TGTGCCAGCAGCCTGAACTACAGGGGAACGCGGGGCTACACCTTC.